Presented here are 23 T cell receptor beta chains from one specimen sequenced in a study of blood T cell repertoires in COVID-19. Only in-frame clones appear in the TCRdb table, and some are missing; sequencing was by immunoSEQ multiplex PCR. This table has 280,000 or so clones, nearly 90% appearing once. The sequencing input was peripheral blood. Every receptor here comes from a man between 18 and 35 years old with active or convalescent COVID-19.

The chain couples TRBV12-3 or TRBV12-4 to TRBJ2-1; 9 nucleotides match TRBD1. The CDR3 loop spans 13 amino acids. Trimming took 4 bases from V and 9 from J; bases not matched to a gene: 4. Here the CDR3 reads CASSSDRGGEQFF. CDR3 sequence (DNA): TGTGCCAGCAGTTCGGACAGGGGAGGTGAGCAGTTCTTC.

The chain combines TRBV27 with TRBJ1-4; 8 bases are a match to TRBD1. CDR3 length: 15 amino acids. V shed 0 bases and J 8 bases; nucleotides not matched to a gene: 5. Germline lookup yields CDR1 MNHEY and CDR2 SMNVEV (reference sequence). The CDR3, as DNA: TGTGCCAGCAGTTTATCTGTCAGGGGGCAAGAAAAACTGTTTTTT. Translation: CASSLSVRGQEKLFF.

The chain employs TRBV4-1 and TRBJ2-5, with 10 bases fitting TRBD1. In germline, CDR1 is MGHRA, CDR2 YSYEKL. V lost 7 bases, J lost 5 bases, and 10 bases stayed unmatched. This CDR3 comprises 15 residues. CDR3 residues: CASTWGQGHRETQYF. DNA of the CDR3: TGCGCCAGCACCTGGGGACAGGGGCATAGGGAGACCCAGTACTTC.

This clone was picked up a small number of times. The rearrangement links TRBV4-1 to TRBJ2-7; TRBD2 might be the D (6 bases). Germline-derived CDR1 and CDR2 are MGHRA and YSYEKL. Trimming took off 0 bases at V and 6 bases at J, with 18 bases between the two ends. The CDR3 consists of 16 residues. CDR3 coding DNA: TGCGCCAGCAGCCAAGAAGGGACGGGAGTGCTACGCGAGCAGTACTTC. Translated: CASSQEGTGVLREQYF.

J is TRBJ1-1 and V is TRBV4-1; 7 bases map to TRBD1. The CDR3 has 16 residues. Germline CDR1 MGHRA, CDR2 YSYEKL. The V segment lost 1 base and the J segment 0 bases; nucleotides outside the gene matches: 5. The DNA for the CDR3 is TGCGCCAGCAGCCAAGGCTACAGGGGTATGAACACTGAAGCTTTCTTT. Translation: CASSQGYRGMNTEAFF.

The chain is built from TRBV15 and TRBJ1-3, with D perhaps matching TRBD1 (6 bases). Germline V gives CDR1 LNHNV, CDR2 YYDKDF (reference sequence). The V end lost 1 base, the J end lost 2 bases, and 9 bases lay between the germline ends. The CDR3 is 15 residues long. The CDR3, as DNA: TGTGCCACCAGCAGAGGGACAGCCACTGGAAACACCATATATTTT. Translated: CATSRGTATGNTIYF. The full variable domain, completed using reference TRBV15 and TRBJ1-3, is DAMVIQNPRYQVTQFGKPVTLSCSQTLNHNVMYWYQQKSSQAPKLLFHYYDKDFNNEADTPDNFQSRRPNTSFCFLDIRSPGLGDTAMYLCATSRGTATGNTIYFGEGSWLTVV.

The chain joins TRBV19 to TRBJ1-2; TRBD1 aligns across 8 bases. The CDR3 loop spans 13 amino acids. Trimming cost V 6 bases and J 4 bases; bases outside gene matches: 4. CDR1 and CDR2 from the germline V gene are LNHDA and SQIVND (reference sequence). For the CDR3, the DNA is TGTGCCAGTAGCACCACAGGGGGCTATGGCTACACCTTC. Translating it yields CASSTTGGYGYTF.

The rearrangement links TRBV15 to TRBJ1-1, with D perhaps matching TRBD1 (6 bases). Germline-derived CDR1 and CDR2 are LNHNV and YYDKDF (reference sequence). V lost 0 bases and J lost 0, with 14 bases in between. The CDR3 has 17 residues. For the CDR3, the DNA is TGTGCCACCAGCAGAGATCTACAGGGAGGGTTGAACACTGAAGCTTTCTTT. Amino acids: CATSRDLQGGLNTEAFF.

This clone was found once. Distinct nucleotide sequences in the sample also encode this CDR3. The chain carries TRBV25-1 and TRBJ1-4, with D possibly being TRBD1 (6 bases). Trimming took 3 bases from V and 5 from J, leaving 10 bases between them. Germline CDR1 and CDR2: MGHDK and SYGVNS. This CDR3 has 14 residues. The CDR3 DNA reads TGTGCCAGCAGTGAGGGCCAGGGGAATGAAAAACTGTTTTTT. This sequence encodes CASSEGQGNEKLFF.

The gene calls are TRBV7-2 and TRBJ1-1; 10 bases map to TRBD1. The CDR3 has 17 residues. CDR1 is SGHTA and CDR2 is FQGNSA in the germline V gene. V gave up 5 bases and J gave up 1 base; unmatched junction bases: 10. CDR3 region: CASSRVPGQGWNTEAFF. The CDR3 DNA sequence: TGTGCCAGCAGCAGAGTCCCGGGACAGGGGTGGAACACTGAAGCTTTCTTT.

This chain links TRBV10-1 with TRBJ2-2; a weak D match, TRBD1 (6 bases). The germline CDR1 and CDR2 sequences are WNHNN and SYGVQD (reference sequence). The CDR3 is 18 amino acids. Trimming took off 0 bases at V and 0 bases at J, with 14 bases between the two ends. This CDR3 is CASSESNPGQANTGELFF. The CDR3 region has the DNA TGCGCCAGCAGTGAGTCGAATCCGGGACAAGCGAACACCGGGGAGCTGTTTTTT.

This chain joins TRBV6-5 and TRBJ2-7, with 7 bases identical to TRBD2. The CDR3 consists of 12 residues. J lost 3 bases, V lost 7 bases, and 3 bases had no gene match. Germline CDR1 MNHEY, CDR2 SVGAGI. The CDR3 region has the DNA TGTGCCAGCAACGGGGGGAGCTACGAGCAGTACTTC. This encodes CASNGGSYEQYF.

The rearrangement joins TRBV6-1 to TRBJ2-5; 9 nucleotides align to TRBD2. Trimming at V came to 2 bases and at J to 5 bases, leaving 9 bases not matched to a gene. This CDR3 is 16 amino acids long. Germline CDR1 is MNHNS and CDR2 is SASEGT. CDR3 DNA sequence: TGTGCCAGCAGTGAAATAGCGGGGGTTAAGGGGGAGACCCAGTACTTC. This translates into CASSEIAGVKGETQYF.

The chain joins TRBV6-5 to TRBJ2-2, with D possibly TRBD1 on 5 matching bases. CDR3 length: 13 residues. Germline CDR1 reads MNHEY; CDR2 reads SVGAGI. The V end was cut by 8 bases, the J end by 6 bases, with 13 bases between. In DNA, the CDR3 is TGTGCCAGCGGGCGTCAGGGTTCCGGGGAGCTGTTTTTT. The encoded protein is CASGRQGSGELFF.

This chain uses TRBV6-5 with TRBJ1-2; possible D gene TRBD1, 5 bases. From germline, CDR1 is MNHEY and CDR2 SVGAGI. Deletions cut 6 bases from V and 7 bases from J, with 18 bases between. The CDR3 covers 14 residues. CDR3 region: CASRDSQGVFGYTF. Written as DNA, the CDR3 is TGTGCCAGCAGGGATTCGCAGGGCGTATTTGGCTACACCTTC.

In this sample, this clone turned up a few times. The chain employs TRBV2 and TRBJ1-2; D is uncertain. CDR3 length: 13 residues. Germline CDR1 SNHLY, CDR2 FYNNEI. Between the trimmed V and J ends, which lost 7 bases and 6 bases, there was a span of 15 bases. Here the CDR3 reads CASTASQVDGYTF. CDR3 coding DNA: TGTGCCAGCACGGCGAGCCAGGTCGATGGCTACACCTTC.

This clone was recorded once. The rearrangement uses TRBV20-1 and TRBJ1-2; 8 bases are a match to TRBD1. With V trimmed by 6 bases and J by 10 bases, 7 bases remained unmatched. Germline assignment: CDR1 DFQATT and CDR2 SNEGSKA (reference sequence). This CDR3 comprises 11 residues. CDR3 sequence reads: CSAPGGRAYTF. DNA of the CDR3: TGCAGTGCCCCAGGGGGCAGGGCCTACACCTTC.

The rearrangement uses TRBV11-2 and TRBJ1-2; TRBD1 agrees at 7 bases. There are 14 residues in the CDR3. Germline-derived CDR1 and CDR2 are SGHAT and FQNNGV. Losses at the gene ends were 5 bases for V and 3 bases for J; bases not matched to a gene: 6. CDR3 sequence: CASSETDRHYGYTF. As DNA, the CDR3 is TGTGCCAGCAGCGAGACGGACAGGCACTATGGCTACACCTTC. The full variable domain, with the rest looked up from reference TRBV11-2 and TRBJ1-2, is EAGVAQSPRYKIIEKRQSVAFWCNPISGHATLYWYQQILGQGPKLLIQFQNNGVVDDSQLPKDRFSAERLKGVDSTLKIQPAKLEDSAVYLCASSETDRHYGYTFGSGTRLTVV.

This chain uses TRBV6-5 with TRBJ2-3; tentatively, D is TRBD1 (6 bases). The CDR3 runs 14 residues. The V end lost 6 bases, the J end lost 1 base, and 11 bases lay between the germline ends. The germline V gene has CDR1 MNHEY and CDR2 SVGAGI. CDR3 sequence: CASRTPGGTDTQYF. In DNA form, the CDR3 reads TGTGCCAGCAGAACGCCAGGGGGCACAGATACGCAGTATTTT.

This rearrangement joins TRBV11-3 to TRBJ2-5; D gene unclear. Trimming shortened V by 2 bases and J by 5 bases, and 9 bases separated the two germline ends. Germline CDR1 and CDR2: SGHNT and YENEEA. There are 13 residues in the CDR3. For the CDR3, the DNA is TGTGCCAGCAGCTTAACGGGTAGGGAGACCCAGTACTTC. Protein sequence: CASSLTGRETQYF.

The chain carries TRBV18 and TRBJ2-7, with TRBD1 matching 12 bases. Germline-derived CDR1 and CDR2 are KGHSH and LQKENI. V was clipped by 0 bases and J by 4 bases; unmatched bases: 4. The CDR3 is 16 residues long. The CDR3 protein is CASSPPKGQGAYEQYF. CDR3 bases: TGTGCCAGCTCACCACCGAAGGGACAGGGGGCTTACGAGCAGTACTTC.

DNA for the CDR3: TGTGCCACCAGCAGAGATAACCGCCGGGGGGCTCTGCCTGAAGCTTTCTTT. Its protein product is CATSRDNRRGALPEAFF. This sequence joins TRBV15 and TRBJ1-1; tentatively, D is TRBD1 (6 bases). Germline-derived CDR1 and CDR2 are LNHNV and YYDKDF (reference sequence). Trimming left V 0 bases short and J 6 bases short, with 20 bases between. The CDR3 is made up of 17 amino acids.

This clone is a singleton in its sample. The genes are TRBV21-1 and TRBJ2-7; the table calls TRBD1, which could not be checked here. TRBV21-1 is classified as a pseudogene. The CDR3 has 17 amino acids. The CDR3 DNA reads TGTGCCAGCAGTAACAGGGTTCTGAAGGGTAGTTCCTACGAGCAGTACTTC. It is translated as CASSNRVLKGSSYEQYF.